The 7 T cell receptor beta chains reported below all come from one sample, sequenced in a study of T cell repertoires in cytomegalovirus infection. TCRdb reanalysed the reads using MiXCR and keeps one entry per CDR3 protein. The sample carries roughly 760,000 distinct CDR3 sequences, about 40% recorded once. What was sequenced was PBMCs. The receptors come from a human donor in good health (CMV status not recorded). Some clones in this sample may be carry-over from other donors' samples.

This clonotype has only one observation. The J gene is TRBJ1-1, the V gene TRBV11-2; D ambiguous. V lost 6 bases and J lost 5, with 19 bases in between. This CDR3 contains 15 residues. Per the germline V gene, CDR1 is SGHAT and CDR2 is FQNNGV. The CDR3 DNA follows: TGTGCCAGCAGTCCGACAACAATGCTGGGGACTGAAGCTTTCTTT. It codes for CASSPTTMLGTEAFF.

The chain uses TRBV20-1 and TRBJ2-1; D might be TRBD1 (5 bases). Germline CDR1 reads DFQATT; CDR2 reads SNEGSKA (reference sequence). Between the trimmed V and J ends, which lost 6 bases and 10 bases, there was a span of 25 bases. The CDR3 is 15 amino acids. This chain's CDR3 is CSAETARIQGSEQFF. CDR3 DNA sequence: TGCAGTGCGGAGACAGCCCGCATACAAGGAAGCGAGCAGTTCTTC.

This clonotype came up a few times. V is TRBV28 and J is TRBJ1-5; D possibly corresponds to TRBD1 (5 bases). Germline V CDR1 and CDR2: MDHEN, SYDVKM. There are 14 residues in the CDR3. V was clipped by 8 bases and J by 4 bases, with 15 bases between them. The CDR3 protein is CASLRADKNQPQHF. The CDR3 DNA reads TGTGCCAGCTTGAGGGCGGACAAAAATCAGCCCCAGCATTTT.

V and J are TRBV6-1 and TRBJ1-4, with D unresolved. The length of the CDR3 is 14 residues. V lost 6 bases, J lost 2 bases, and 10 bases lay in between. Germline V gene data show CDR1 as MNHNS and CDR2 as SASEGT. The CDR3 DNA reads TGTGCCAGCAGCCGTTCAAGGACTAATGAAAAACTGTTTTTT. This encodes CASSRSRTNEKLFF.

This clonotype has just a few counts. This chain links TRBV20-1 with TRBJ1-3; D is possibly TRBD1 (5 bases). The length of the CDR3 is 15 residues. From germline, CDR1 is DFQATT and CDR2 SNEGSKA (reference sequence). Trimming pared 8 bases from V and 2 bases from J, leaving 19 bases between. The CDR3, as DNA: TGCAGTATGCTGCCAGGGAAAGGGCCTGGAAACACCATATATTTT. Translation gives CSMLPGKGPGNTIYF.

V usage is TRBV12-3 or TRBV12-4 and J usage is TRBJ2-3; TRBD2 agrees at 13 bases. The CDR3 runs 17 residues. Trimming took 5 bases from V and 2 from J; bases not matched to a gene: 7. The CDR3 DNA sequence: TGTGCCAGCAGTCTAGGGACTAGCGGGGCCCTCACAGATACGCAGTATTTT. Amino acids: CASSLGTSGALTDTQYF.

The chain carries TRBV27 and TRBJ1-1; D ambiguous. CDR3 size: 14 residues. Germline V gene lookup returns CDR1 MNHEY and CDR2 SMNVEV (reference sequence). V shed 0 bases and J shed 3 bases, with 8 bases lying between them. CDR3 region: CASSLSPAYTEAFF. CDR3 in DNA: TGTGCCAGCAGTTTATCGCCGGCCTACACTGAAGCTTTCTTT.